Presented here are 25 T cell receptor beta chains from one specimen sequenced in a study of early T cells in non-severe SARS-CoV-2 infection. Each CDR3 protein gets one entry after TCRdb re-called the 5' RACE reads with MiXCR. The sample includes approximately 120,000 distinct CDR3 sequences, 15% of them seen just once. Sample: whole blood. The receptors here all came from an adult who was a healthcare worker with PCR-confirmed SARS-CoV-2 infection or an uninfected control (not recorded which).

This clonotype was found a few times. CDR3 in amino acids: CASLAGGHLAYNEQFF. CDR3 coding DNA: TGTGCCAGCTTAGCGGGGGGTCACCTCGCCTACAATGAGCAGTTCTTC. V and J are TRBV12-3 or TRBV12-4 and TRBJ2-1; 10 bases fit TRBD2. The trim removed 8 bases at V and 2 bases at J, leaving 9 bases unmatched. The CDR3 extends over 16 amino acids.

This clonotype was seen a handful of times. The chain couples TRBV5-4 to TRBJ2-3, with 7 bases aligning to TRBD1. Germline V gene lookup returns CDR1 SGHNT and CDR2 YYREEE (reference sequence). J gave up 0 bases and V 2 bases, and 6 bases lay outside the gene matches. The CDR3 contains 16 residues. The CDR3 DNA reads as TGTGCCAGCAGCTTTCGGACAGGCGGAAGCACAGATACGCAGTATTTT. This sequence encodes CASSFRTGGSTDTQYF. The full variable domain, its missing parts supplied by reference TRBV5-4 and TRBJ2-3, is ETGVTQSPTHLIKTRGQQVTLRCSSQSGHNTVSWYQQALGQGPQFIFQYYREEENGRGNFPPRFSGLQFPNYSSELNVNALELDDSALYLCASSFRTGGSTDTQYFGPGTRLTVL.

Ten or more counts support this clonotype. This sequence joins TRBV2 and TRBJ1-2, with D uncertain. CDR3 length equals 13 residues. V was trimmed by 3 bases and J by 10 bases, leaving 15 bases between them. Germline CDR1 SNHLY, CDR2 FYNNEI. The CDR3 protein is CASSEFRTEHYTF. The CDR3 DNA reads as TGTGCCAGCAGTGAGTTCCGGACGGAACACTACACCTTC.

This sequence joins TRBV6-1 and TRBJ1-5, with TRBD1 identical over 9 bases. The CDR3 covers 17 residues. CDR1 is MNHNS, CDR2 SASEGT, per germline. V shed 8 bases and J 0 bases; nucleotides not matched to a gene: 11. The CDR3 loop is CASRWGTGIYSNQPQHF. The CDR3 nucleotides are TGTGCCAGCCGATGGGGGACAGGGATTTATAGCAATCAGCCCCAGCATTTT.

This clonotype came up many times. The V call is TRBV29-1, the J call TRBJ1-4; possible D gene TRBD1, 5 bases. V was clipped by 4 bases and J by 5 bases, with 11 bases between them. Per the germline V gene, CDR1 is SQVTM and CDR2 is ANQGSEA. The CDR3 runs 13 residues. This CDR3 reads CSVGRQGNEKLFF. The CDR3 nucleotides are TGCAGCGTTGGACGTCAGGGAAATGAAAAACTGTTTTTT.

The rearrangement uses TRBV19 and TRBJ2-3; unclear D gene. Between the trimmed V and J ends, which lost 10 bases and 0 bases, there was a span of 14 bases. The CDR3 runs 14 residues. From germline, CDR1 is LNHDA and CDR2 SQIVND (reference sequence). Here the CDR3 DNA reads TGTGCCACCAAGGACGGGCCTAGCACAGATACGCAGTATTTT. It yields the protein CATKDGPSTDTQYF.

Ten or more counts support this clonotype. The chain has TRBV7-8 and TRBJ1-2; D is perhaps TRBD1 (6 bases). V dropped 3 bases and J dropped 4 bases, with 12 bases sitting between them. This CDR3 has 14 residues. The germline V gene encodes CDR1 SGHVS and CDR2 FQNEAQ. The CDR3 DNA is TGTGCCAGCAGCTTTAACAGGGTTTCCTATGGCTACACCTTC. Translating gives CASSFNRVSYGYTF.

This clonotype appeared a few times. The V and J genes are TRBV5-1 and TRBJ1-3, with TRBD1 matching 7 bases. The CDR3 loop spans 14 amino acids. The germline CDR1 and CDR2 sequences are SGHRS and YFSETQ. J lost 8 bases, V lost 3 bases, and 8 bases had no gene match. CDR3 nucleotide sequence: TGCGCCAGCAGCTACAGGGGACCCGGGGACACCATATATTTT. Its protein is CASSYRGPGDTIYF.

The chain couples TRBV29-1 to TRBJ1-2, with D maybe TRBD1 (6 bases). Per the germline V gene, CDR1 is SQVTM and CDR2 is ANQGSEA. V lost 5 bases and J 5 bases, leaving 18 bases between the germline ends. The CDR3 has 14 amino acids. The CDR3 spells CSVRTGADRYGYTF. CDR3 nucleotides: TGCAGCGTTAGGACGGGGGCTGACCGGTATGGCTACACCTTC. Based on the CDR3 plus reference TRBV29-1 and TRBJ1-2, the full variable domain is SAVISQKPSRDICQRGTSLTIQCQVDSQVTMMFWYRQQPGQSLTLIATANQGSEATYESGFVIDKFPISRPNLTFSTLTVSNMSPEDSSIYLCSVRTGADRYGYTFGSGTRLTVV.

For the CDR3, the DNA is TGTGCCAGCAGCGTAGGCAGTGGCGGGGGGCATACTAGCACAGATACGCAGTATTTT. It is translated as CASSVGSGGGHTSTDTQYF. The chain uses TRBV9 and TRBJ2-3; 8 nucleotides match TRBD2. With V trimmed by 0 bases and J by 0 bases, 12 bases remained unmatched. CDR1 and CDR2 from the germline V gene are SGDLS and YYNGEE. The CDR3 is made up of 19 amino acids.

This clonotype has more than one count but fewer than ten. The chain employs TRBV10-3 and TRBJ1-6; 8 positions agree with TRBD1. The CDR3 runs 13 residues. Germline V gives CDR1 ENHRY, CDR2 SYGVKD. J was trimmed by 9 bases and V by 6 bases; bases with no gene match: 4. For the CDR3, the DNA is TGTGCCATCAGGGGACAGGACGGTTCACCCCTCCACTTT. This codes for CAIRGQDGSPLHF.

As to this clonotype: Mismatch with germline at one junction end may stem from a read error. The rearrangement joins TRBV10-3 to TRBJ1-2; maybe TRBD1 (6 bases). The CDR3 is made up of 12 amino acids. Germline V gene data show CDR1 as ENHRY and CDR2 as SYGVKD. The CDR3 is CAISAPGGPQDF. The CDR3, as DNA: TGTGCCATCAGTGCGCCTGGGGGGCCCCAAGACTTC.

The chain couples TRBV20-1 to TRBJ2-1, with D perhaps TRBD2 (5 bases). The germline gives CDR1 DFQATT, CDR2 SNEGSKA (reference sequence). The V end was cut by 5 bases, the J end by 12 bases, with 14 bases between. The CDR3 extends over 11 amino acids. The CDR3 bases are TGCAGTGCTCCCGGACTGGCCGGGCAGTTCTTC. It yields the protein CSAPGLAGQFF.

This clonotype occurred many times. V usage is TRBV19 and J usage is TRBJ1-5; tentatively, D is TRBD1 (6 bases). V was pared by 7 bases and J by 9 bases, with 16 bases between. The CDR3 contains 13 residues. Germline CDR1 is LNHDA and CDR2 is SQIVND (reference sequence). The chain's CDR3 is CASTRRGGSPQHF. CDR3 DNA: TGTGCCAGTACCCGGAGAGGGGGGTCGCCCCAGCATTTT.

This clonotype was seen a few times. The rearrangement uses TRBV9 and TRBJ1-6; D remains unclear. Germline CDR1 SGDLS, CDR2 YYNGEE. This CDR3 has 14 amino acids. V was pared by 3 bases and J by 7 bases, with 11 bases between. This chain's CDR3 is CASSAYSGNSPLHF. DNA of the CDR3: TGTGCCAGCAGCGCTTATTCGGGGAATTCACCCCTCCACTTT. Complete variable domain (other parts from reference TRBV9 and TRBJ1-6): DSGVTQTPKHLITATGQRVTLRCSPRSGDLSVYWYQQSLDQGLQFLIQYYNGEERAKGNILERFSAQQFPDLHSELNLSSLELGDSALYFCASSAYSGNSPLHFGNGTRLTVT.

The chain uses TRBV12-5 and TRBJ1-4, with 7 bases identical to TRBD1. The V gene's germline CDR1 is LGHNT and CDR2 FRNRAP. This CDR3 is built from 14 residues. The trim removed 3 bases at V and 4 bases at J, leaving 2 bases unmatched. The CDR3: CASGLGTDNEKLFF. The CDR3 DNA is TGTGCTAGTGGTTTAGGGACAGATAATGAAAAACTGTTTTTT.

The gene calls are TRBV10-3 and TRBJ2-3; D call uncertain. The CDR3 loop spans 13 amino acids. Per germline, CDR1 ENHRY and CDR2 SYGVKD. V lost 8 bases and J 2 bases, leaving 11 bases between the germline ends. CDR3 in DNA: TGTGCCATCCTAGAATCGTTCACAGATACGCAGTATTTT. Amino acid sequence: CAILESFTDTQYF.

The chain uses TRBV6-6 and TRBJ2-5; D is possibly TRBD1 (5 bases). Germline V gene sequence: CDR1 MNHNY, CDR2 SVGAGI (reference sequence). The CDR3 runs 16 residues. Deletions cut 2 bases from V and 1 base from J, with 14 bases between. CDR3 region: CASSYPPVTAQETQYF. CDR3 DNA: TGTGCCAGCAGTTACCCGCCGGTGACAGCCCAAGAGACCCAGTACTTC.

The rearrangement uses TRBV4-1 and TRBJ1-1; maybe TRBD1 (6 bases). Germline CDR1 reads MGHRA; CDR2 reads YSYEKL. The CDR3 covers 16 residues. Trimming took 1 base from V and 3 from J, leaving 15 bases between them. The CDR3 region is CASSQGEGQSYTEAFF. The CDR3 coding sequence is TGCGCCAGCAGCCAAGGGGAAGGACAGTCCTACACTGAAGCTTTCTTT.

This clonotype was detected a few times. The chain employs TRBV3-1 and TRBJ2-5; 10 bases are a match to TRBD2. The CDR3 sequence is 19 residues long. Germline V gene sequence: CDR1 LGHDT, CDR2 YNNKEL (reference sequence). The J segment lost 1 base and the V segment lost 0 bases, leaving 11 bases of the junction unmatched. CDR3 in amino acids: CASSQDRGGLAPAQETQYF. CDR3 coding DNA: TGTGCCAGCAGCCAAGACCGAGGGGGACTAGCGCCCGCCCAAGAGACCCAGTACTTC.

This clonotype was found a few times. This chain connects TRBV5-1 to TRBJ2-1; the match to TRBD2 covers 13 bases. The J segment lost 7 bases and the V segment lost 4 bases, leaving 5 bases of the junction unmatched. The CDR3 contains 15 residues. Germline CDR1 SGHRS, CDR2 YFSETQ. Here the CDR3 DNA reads TGCGCCAGCAGCGCACTAGCGGGGGGGACGAATGAGCAGTTCTTC. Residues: CASSALAGGTNEQFF. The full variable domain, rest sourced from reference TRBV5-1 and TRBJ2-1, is KAGVTQTPRYLIKTRGQQVTLSCSPISGHRSVSWYQQTPGQGLQFLFEYFSETQRNKGNFPGRFSGRQFSNSRSEMNVSTLELGDSALYLCASSALAGGTNEQFFGPGTRLTVL.

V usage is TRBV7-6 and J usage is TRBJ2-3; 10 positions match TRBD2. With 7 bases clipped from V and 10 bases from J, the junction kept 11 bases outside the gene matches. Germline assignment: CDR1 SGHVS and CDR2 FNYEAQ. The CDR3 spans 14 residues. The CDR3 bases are TGTGCCAGCACCCTAAGCGGGGGGGACGGGGCGCAGTATTTT. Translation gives CASTLSGGDGAQYF.

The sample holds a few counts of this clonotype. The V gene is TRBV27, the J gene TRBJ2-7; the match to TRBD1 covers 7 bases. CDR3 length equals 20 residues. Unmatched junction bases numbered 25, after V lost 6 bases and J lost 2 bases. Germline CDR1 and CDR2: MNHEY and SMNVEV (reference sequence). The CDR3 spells CASRPYFESLQGKDTYEQYF. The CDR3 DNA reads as TGTGCCAGCAGACCATATTTCGAATCTTTACAGGGGAAGGACACCTACGAGCAGTACTTC.

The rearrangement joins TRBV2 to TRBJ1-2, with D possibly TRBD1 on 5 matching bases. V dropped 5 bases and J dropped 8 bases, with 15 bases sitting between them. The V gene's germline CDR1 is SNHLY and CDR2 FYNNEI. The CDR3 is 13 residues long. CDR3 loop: CASSWDPSVGYTF. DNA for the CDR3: TGTGCCAGCAGTTGGGACCCCTCTGTAGGCTACACCTTC.

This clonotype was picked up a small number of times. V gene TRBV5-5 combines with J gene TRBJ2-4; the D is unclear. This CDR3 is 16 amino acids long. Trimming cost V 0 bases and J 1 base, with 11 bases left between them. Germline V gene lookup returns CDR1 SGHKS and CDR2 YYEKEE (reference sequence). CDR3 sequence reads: CASSLEPLGAKNIQYF. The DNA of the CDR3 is TGTGCCAGCAGCTTGGAACCATTGGGGGCCAAAAACATTCAGTACTTC.